This T cell receptor beta chain is drawn from a study of T cell responses to AZD1222 COVID-19 vaccine. General study results and limits: Repertoires were collected only later (after the peak T cell response had occurred). After two AZD1222 doses, spike-specific TCR breadth and depth rose versus day 0.

For this clone: Its target is unknown.

Assay used: immunoSEQ multiplex PCR; TCRdb lists only in-frame clones, some missing. Of some 130,000 clones listed, more than 90% are singletons. Investigators merged groups given second doses at roughly 4 or roughly 12 weeks. The CDR3 contains 15 residues. The ends were cut back, 0 bases at V and 0 bases at J, with 9 bases in the middle. Germline values: CDR1 MNHEY, CDR2 SVGAGI. The sequenced sample was peripheral blood, obtained 28 days after the second AZD1222 dose. This clonotype originated in an adult who received the AZD1222 COVID-19 vaccine. The V and J genes are TRBV6-5 and TRBJ2-7; a weak D match, TRBD2 (5 bases). The CDR3 region is CASSYSRGYSYEQYF. The CDR3 bases are TGTGCCAGCAGTTACTCGAGAGGGTACTCCTACGAGCAGTACTTC.